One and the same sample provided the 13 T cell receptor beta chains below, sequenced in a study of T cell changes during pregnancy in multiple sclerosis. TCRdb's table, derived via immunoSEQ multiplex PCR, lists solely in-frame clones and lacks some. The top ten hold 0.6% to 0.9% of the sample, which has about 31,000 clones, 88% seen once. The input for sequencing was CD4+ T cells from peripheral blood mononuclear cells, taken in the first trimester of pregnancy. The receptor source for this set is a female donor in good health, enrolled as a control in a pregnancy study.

The chain's CDR3 is CASTYVNYGYTF. CDR3 DNA: TGTGCCTCAACTTACGTTAACTATGGCTACACCTTC. The chain combines TRBV30 with TRBJ1-2; D gene ambiguous. CDR3 size: 12 residues. Germline CDR1 GTSNPN, CDR2 SVGIG (reference sequence). Trimming took 7 bases from V and 1 from J, leaving 10 bases between them.

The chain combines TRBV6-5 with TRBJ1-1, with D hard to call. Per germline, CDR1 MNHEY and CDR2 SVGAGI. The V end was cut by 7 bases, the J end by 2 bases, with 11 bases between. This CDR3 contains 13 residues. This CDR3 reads CASISPGNTEAFF. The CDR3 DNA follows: TGTGCCAGCATTAGCCCGGGAAACACTGAAGCTTTCTTT.

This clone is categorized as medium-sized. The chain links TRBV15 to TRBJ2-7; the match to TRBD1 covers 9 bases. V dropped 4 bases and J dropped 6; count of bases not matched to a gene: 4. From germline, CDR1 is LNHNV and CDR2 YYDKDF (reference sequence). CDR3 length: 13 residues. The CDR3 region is CATSTMGQGEQYF. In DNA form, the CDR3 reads TGTGCCACCAGCACCATGGGACAGGGCGAGCAGTACTTC.

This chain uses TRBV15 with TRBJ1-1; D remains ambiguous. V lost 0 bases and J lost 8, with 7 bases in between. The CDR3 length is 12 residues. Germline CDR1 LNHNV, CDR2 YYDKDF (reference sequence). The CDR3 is CATSRDRGEAFF. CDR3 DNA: TGTGCCACCAGCAGAGATCGCGGGGAAGCTTTCTTT.

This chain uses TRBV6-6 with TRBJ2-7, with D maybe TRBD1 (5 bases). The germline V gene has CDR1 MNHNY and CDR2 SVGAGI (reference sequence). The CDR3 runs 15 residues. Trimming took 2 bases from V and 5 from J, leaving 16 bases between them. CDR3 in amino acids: CASSYGSAGSDEQYF. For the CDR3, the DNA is TGTGCCAGCAGTTACGGGTCGGCAGGGTCGGACGAGCAGTACTTC.

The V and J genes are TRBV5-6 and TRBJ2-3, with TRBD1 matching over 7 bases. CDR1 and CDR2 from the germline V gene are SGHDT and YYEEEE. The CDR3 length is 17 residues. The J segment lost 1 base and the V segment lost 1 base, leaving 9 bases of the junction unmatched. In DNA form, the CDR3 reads TGTGCCAGCAGCTTGTACTTTTCTGACAGGGGCACAGATACGCAGTATTTT. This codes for CASSLYFSDRGTDTQYF.

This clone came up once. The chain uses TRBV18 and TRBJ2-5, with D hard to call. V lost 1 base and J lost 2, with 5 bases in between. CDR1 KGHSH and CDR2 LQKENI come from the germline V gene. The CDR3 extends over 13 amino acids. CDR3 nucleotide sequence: TGTGCCAGCTCACCACGCCAGCAAGAGACCCAGTACTTC. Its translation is CASSPRQQETQYF.

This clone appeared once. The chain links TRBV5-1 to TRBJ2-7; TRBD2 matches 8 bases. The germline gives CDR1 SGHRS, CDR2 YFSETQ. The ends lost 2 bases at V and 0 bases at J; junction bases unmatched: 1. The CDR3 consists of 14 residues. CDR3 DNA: TGCGCCAGCAGCTTAGCGGGGGCCTCCTACGAGCAGTACTTC. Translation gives CASSLAGASYEQYF.

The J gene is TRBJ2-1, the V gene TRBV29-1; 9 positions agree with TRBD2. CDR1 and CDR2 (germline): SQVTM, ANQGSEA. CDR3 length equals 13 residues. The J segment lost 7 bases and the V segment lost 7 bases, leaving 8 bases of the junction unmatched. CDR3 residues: CSGSGGRGNEQFF. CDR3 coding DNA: TGCAGCGGTAGCGGGGGCCGAGGGAATGAGCAGTTCTTC.

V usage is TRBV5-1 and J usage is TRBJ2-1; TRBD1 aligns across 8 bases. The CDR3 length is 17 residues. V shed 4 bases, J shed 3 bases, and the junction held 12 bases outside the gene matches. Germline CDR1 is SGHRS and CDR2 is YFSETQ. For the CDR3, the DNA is TGCGCCAGCAGCCCGCCGGGACAGGTTTGGGACTACAATGAGCAGTTCTTC. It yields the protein CASSPPGQVWDYNEQFF. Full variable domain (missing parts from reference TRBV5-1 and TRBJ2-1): KAGVTQTPRYLIKTRGQQVTLSCSPISGHRSVSWYQQTPGQGLQFLFEYFSETQRNKGNFPGRFSGRQFSNSRSEMNVSTLELGDSALYLCASSPPGQVWDYNEQFFGPGTRLTVL.

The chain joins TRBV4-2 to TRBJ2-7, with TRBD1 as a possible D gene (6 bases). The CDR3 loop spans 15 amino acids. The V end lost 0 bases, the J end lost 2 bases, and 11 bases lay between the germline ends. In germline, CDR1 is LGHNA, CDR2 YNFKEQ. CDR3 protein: CASSQDPRQAYEQYF. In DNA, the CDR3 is TGTGCCAGCAGCCAAGATCCCAGACAGGCCTACGAGCAGTACTTC.

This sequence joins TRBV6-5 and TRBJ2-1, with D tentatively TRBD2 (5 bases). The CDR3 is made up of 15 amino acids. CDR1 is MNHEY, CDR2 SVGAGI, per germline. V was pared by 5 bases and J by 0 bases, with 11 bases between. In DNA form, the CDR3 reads TGTGCCAGCAGTCCTGACGGGGACTCCTACAATGAGCAGTTCTTC. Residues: CASSPDGDSYNEQFF.

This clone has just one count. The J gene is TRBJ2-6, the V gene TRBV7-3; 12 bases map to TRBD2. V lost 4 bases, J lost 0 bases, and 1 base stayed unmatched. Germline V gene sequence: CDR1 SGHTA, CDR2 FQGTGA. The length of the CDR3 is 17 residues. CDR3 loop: CASSWTSGVSGANVLTF. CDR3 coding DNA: TGTGCCAGCAGCTGGACTAGCGGGGTCTCTGGGGCCAACGTCCTGACTTTC.